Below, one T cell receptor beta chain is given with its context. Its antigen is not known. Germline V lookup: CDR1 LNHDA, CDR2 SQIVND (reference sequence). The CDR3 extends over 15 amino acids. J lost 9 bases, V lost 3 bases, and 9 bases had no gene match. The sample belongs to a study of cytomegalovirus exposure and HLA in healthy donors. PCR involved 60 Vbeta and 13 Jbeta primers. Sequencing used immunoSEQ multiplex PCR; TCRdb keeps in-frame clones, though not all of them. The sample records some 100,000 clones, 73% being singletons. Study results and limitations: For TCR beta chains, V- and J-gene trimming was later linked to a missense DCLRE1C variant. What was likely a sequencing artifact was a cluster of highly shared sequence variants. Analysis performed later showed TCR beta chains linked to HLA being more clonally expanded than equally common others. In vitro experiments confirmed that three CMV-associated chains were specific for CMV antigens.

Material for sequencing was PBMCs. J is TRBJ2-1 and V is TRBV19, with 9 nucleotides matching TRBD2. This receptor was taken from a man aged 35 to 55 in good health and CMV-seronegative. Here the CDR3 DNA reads TGTGCCAGTAGTATCCTCGCTAGCGGGGAGTTTGAGCAGTTCTTC. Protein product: CASSILASGEFEQFF.